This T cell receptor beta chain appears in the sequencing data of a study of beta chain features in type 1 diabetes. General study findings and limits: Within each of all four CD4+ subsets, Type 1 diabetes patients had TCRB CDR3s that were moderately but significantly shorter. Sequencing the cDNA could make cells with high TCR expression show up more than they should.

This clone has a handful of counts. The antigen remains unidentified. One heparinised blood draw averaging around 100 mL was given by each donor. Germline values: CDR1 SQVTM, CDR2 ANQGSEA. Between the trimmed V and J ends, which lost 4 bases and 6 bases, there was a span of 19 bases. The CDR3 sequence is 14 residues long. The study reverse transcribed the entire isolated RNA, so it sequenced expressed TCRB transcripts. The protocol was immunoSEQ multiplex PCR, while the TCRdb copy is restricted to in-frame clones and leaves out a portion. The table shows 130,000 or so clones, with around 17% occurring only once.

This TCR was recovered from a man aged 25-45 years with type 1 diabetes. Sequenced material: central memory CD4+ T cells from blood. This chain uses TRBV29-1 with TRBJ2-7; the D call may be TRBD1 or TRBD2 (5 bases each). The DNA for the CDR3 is TGCAGCGTTGCTTTCGGGGCGCCGGGGCGCGAGCAGTACTTC. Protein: CSVAFGAPGREQYF.